This T cell receptor (beta chain) comes out of a study of regulatory T cells in long-lasting Graves disease. Study-wide results and caveats: Favored usage of TRBV28, TRBJ1-2 and TRBJ2-5 was recorded in persistent disease. Persistent Graves' patients showed less TCR diversity than newly diagnosed ones.

Concerning this clonotype itself: Its antigen is currently unknown.

Time point defined: persistent/refractory GD, antithyroid drugs over 5 years with positive TRAb. Extracted RNA from PBMCs served as the source of the TCR library. Patients came from an endocrinology department in Xi'an, China. Libraries of TCR beta came from iRepertoire HTBI primers plus Arm-PCR of CDR3 regions. TCRdb fed the multiplex PCR reads into MiXCR, producing one record per CDR3 protein. The repertoire holds some 450,000 distinct CDR3 sequences, with 23% as singletons. CDR3 length: 16 residues. After removal of 3 bases from V and 3 bases from J, the junction contained 5 bases not matched to a gene. The germline V gene has CDR1 MDHEN and CDR2 SYDVKM.

The gene calls are TRBV28 and TRBJ2-2; TRBD1 aligns across 9 bases. The receptor was derived from a female donor with Graves disease. The sample consisted of peripheral blood mononuclear cells (PBMCs), taken when the disease was refractory, from a patient treated with antithyroid drugs. The CDR3 sequence: CASSFGQGSYTGELFF. In nucleotides, the CDR3 is TGTGCCAGCAGTTTTGGACAGGGGTCGTACACCGGGGAGCTGTTTTTT.